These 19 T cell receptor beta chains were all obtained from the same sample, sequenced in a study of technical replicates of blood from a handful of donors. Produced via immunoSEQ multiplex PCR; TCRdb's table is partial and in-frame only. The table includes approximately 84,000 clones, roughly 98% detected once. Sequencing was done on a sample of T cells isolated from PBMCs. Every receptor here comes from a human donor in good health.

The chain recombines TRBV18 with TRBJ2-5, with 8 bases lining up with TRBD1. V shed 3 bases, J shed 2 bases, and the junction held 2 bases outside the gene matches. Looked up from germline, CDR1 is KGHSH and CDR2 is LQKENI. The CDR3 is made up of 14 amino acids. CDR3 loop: CASSPWTGQETQYF. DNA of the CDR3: TGTGCCAGCTCACCGTGGACAGGGCAAGAGACCCAGTACTTC.

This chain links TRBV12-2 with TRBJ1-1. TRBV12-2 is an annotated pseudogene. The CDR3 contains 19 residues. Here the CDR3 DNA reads TGTGCAAGTCGCTTAGGTTATTTGCAGGTCGGACTCCTGAACACTGAAGCTTTCTTT. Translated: CASRLGYLQVGLLNTEAFF.

The CDR3 DNA reads as TGTGCCAGCAGCTTGGTGGTAGCGGGAGGTCTTGGCAGTGGGTTCTTC. This gives the protein CASSLVVAGGLGSGFF. The rearrangement links TRBV5-6 to TRBJ2-1, with 10 bases that match TRBD2. The germline CDR1 and CDR2 sequences are SGHDT and YYEEEE. V lost 0 bases, J lost 15 bases, and 15 bases stayed unmatched. This CDR3 is 16 amino acids long.

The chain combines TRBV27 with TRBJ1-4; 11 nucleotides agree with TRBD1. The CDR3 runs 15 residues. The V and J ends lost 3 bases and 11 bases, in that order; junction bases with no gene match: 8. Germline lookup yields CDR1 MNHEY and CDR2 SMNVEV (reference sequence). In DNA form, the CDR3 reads TGTGCCAGCAGTTTCAGGGACAGGGGGATGCGGAAACTGTTTTTT. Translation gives CASSFRDRGMRKLFF.

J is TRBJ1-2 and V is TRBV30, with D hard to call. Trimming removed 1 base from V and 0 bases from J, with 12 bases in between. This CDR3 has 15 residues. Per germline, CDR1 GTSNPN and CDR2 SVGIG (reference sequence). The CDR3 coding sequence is TGTGCCTGGAGTGGATGGAGGGATACTAACTATGGCTACACCTTC. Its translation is CAWSGWRDTNYGYTF. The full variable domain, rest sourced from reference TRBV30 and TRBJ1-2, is SQTIHQWPATLVQPVGSPLSLECTVEGTSNPNLYWYRQAAGRGLQLLFYSVGIGQISSEVPQNLSASRPQDRQFILSSKKLLLSDSGFYLCAWSGWRDTNYGYTFGSGTRLTVV.

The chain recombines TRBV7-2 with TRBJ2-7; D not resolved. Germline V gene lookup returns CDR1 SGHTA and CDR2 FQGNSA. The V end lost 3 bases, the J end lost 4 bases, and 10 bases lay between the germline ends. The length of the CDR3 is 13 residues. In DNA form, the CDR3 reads TGTGCCAGCAGCTTGAGAACCGAATACGAGCAGTACTTC. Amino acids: CASSLRTEYEQYF.

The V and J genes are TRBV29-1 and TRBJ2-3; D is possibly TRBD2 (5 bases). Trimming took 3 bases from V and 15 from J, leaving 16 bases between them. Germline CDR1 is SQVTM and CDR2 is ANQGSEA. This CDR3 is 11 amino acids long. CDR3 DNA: TGCAGCGTTGATCGGGTGGATCGGGGATATTTT. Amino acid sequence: CSVDRVDRGYF.

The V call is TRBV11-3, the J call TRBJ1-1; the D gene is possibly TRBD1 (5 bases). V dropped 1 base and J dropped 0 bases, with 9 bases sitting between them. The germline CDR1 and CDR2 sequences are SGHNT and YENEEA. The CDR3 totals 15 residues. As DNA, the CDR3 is TGTGCCAGCAGCTTAGCAGGGAAGGTGAACACTGAAGCTTTCTTT. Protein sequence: CASSLAGKVNTEAFF. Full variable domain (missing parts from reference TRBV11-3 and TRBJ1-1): EAGVVQSPRYKIIEKKQPVAFWCNPISGHNTLYWYLQNLGQGPELLIRYENEEAVDDSQLPKDRFSAERLKGVDSTLKIQPAELGDSAVYLCASSLAGKVNTEAFFGQGTRLTVV.

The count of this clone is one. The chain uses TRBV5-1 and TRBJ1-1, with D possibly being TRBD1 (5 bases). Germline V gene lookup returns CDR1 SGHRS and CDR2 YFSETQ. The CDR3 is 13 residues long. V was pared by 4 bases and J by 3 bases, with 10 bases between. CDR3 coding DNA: TGCGCCAGCAGCCCCCGGGGGGACACTGAAGCTTTCTTT. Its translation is CASSPRGDTEAFF.

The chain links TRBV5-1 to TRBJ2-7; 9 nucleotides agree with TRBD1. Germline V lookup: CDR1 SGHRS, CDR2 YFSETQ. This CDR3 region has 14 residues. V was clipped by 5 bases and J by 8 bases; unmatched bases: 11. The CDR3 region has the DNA TGCGCCAGCAGACTCTGGGACAGGGCCACTCAGCAGTACTTC. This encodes CASRLWDRATQQYF.

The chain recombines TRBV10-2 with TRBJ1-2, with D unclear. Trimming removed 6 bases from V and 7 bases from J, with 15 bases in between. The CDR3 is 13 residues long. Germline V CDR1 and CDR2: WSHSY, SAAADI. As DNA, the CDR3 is TGCGCCAGCAGCGCAGGAGGTCCTAGTGGCTACACCTTC. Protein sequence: CASSAGGPSGYTF.

The CDR3 bases are TGCGCCAGCAGTCTCGAAGGCGGAGTGAACACTGAAGCTTTCTTT. Translated: CASSLEGGVNTEAFF. V usage is TRBV5-1 and J usage is TRBJ1-1, with D unclear. Germline CDR1 SGHRS, CDR2 YFSETQ. The CDR3 totals 15 residues. Trimming took off 5 bases at V and 0 bases at J, with 14 bases between the two ends.

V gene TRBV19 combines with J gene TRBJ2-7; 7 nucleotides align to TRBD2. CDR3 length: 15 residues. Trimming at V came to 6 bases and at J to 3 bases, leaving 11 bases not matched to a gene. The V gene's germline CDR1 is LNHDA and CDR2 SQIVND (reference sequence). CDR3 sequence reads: CASSATSRPVYEQYF. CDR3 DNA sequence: TGTGCCAGTAGCGCGACTAGCAGACCGGTCTACGAGCAGTACTTC.

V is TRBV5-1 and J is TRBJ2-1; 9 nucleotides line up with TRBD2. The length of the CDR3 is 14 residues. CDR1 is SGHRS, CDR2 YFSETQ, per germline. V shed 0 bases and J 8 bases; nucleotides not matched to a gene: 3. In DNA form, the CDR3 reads TGCGCCAGCAGCTTGGAGGGACTAGCTCATGAGCAGTTCTTC. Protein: CASSLEGLAHEQFF.

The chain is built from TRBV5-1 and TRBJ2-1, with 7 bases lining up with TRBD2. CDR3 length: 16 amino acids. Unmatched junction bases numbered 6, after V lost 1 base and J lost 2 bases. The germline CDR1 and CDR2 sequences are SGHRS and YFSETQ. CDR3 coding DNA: TGCGCCAGCAGCTTGATCCCAGCGGGACCCTACAATGAGCAGTTCTTC. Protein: CASSLIPAGPYNEQFF.

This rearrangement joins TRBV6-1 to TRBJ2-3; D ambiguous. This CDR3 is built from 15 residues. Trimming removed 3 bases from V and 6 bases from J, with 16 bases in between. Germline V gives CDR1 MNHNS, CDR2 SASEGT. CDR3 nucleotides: TGTGCCAGCAGTGAGAGGCGCCGCCTAGGCGATACGCAGTATTTT. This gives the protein CASSERRRLGDTQYF.

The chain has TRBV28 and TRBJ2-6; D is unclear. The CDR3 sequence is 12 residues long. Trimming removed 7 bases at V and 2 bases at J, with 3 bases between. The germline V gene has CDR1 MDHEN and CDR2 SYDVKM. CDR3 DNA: TGTGCCAGCACCGCTGGGGCCAACGTCCTGACTTTC. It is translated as CASTAGANVLTF.

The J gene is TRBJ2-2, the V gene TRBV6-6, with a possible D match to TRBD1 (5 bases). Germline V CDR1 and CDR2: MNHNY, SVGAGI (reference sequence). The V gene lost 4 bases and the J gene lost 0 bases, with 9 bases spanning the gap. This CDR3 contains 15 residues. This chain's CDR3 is CASSSRAANTGELFF. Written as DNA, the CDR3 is TGTGCCAGCAGTTCCAGGGCGGCGAACACCGGGGAGCTGTTTTTT.

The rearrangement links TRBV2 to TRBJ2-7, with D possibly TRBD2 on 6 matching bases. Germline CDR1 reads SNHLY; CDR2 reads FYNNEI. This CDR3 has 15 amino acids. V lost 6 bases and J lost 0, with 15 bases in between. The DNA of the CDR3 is TGTGCCAGCAGCCCCCTACGGGGGACCTCCTACGAGCAGTACTTC. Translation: CASSPLRGTSYEQYF.